This T cell receptor (beta chain) was obtained from a study of cytomegalovirus exposure and HLA in healthy donors. Study summary: Previous work identified 95 million to 120 million unique TCR beta sequences from roughly 170 million T cells.

Notes on the study in general: A later analysis showed HLA-associated TCR beta chains outstripping equally common others in clonal expansion. While the bulk of TCR sequences proved rare, some public TCRs turned up in many donors. Researchers had no immune exposure information except CMV serostatus available.

Of note for this clone: Its specificity is unknown.

V was cut by 5 bases and J by 0 bases, with 17 bases left in between. This CDR3 region has 18 residues. From germline, CDR1 is SEHNR and CDR2 FQNEAQ (reference sequence). Vbeta (60) and Jbeta (13) primers were used in the PCR. Clones were sequenced by immunoSEQ multiplex PCR, and TCRdb holds only the in-frame ones, with some missing. The table has 35,000 to 50,000 clones, around 60% seen once. J is TRBJ2-6 and V is TRBV7-9, with D possibly matching TRBD1 (6 bases). The clonotype was recovered from a human donor in good health. The sequenced sample was PBMCs. The CDR3 nucleotides are TGTGCCAGCAGCCCCCGGACAGTTTTTTCCTCTGGGGCCAACGTCCTGACTTTC. Protein sequence: CASSPRTVFSSGANVLTF.